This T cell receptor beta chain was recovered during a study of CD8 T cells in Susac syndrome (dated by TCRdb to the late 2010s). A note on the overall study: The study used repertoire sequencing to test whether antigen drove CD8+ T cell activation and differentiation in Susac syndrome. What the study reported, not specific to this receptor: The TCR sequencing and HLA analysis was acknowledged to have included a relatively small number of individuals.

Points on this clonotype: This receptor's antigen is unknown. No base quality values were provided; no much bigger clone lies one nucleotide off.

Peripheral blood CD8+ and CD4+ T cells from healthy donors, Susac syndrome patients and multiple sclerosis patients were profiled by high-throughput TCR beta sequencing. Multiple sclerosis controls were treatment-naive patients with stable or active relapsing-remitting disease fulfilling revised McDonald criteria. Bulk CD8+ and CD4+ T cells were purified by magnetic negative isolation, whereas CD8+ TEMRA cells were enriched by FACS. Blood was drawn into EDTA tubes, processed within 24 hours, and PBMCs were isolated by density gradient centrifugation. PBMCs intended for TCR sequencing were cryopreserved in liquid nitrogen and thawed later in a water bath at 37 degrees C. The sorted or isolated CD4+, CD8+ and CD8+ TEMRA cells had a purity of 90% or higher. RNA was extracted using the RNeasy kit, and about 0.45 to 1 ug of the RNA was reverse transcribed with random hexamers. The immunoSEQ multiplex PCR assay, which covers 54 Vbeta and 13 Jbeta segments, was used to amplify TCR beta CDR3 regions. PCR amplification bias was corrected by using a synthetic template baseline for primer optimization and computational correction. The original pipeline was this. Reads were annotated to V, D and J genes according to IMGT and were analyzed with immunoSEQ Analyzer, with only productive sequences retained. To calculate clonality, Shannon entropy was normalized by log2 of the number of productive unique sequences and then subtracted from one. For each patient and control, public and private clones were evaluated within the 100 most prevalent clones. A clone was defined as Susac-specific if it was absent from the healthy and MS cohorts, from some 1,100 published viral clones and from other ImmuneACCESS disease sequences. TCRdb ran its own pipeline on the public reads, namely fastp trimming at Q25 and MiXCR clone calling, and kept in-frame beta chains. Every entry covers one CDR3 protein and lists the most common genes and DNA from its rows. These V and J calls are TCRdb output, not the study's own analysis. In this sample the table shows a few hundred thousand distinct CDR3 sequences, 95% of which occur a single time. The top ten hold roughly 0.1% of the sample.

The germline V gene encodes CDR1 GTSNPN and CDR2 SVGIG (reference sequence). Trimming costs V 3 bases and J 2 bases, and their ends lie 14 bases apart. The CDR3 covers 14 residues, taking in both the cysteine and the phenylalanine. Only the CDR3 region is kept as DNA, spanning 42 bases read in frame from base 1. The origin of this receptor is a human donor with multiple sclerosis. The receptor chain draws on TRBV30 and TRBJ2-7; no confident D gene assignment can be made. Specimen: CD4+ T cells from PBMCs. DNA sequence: TGTGCCTGGAGCAAACCGGGTCTCACCTACGAGCAGTACTTC. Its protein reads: CAWSKPGLTYEQYF.